This note documents a single T cell receptor beta chain sequence. What antigen it recognizes has not been identified. No much larger clone exists at a distance of one base, and base qualities are not known. This sample was included in a study of blood T cell repertoires in COVID-19 (dated by TCRdb to the early 2020s). Describing the broader study: Samples covering the acute and convalescent phases of COVID-19 were provided by collaborators in the United States, Italy and Spain. The material from the prospective study consisted of cDNA or gDNA derived from T cells, B-cell-depleted T cells, or PBMCs. Deeply sampled blood TCRbeta repertoires from subjects exposed to, actively infected with, or recovered from COVID-19 were included in the dataset. A freely available public database, intended as a resource for researchers studying the immune response to SARS-CoV-2, is where the repertoires were released. Samples came from the ongoing ImmuneRACE study (first 160 participants) plus 1,254 subjects from 6 global collaborators. Nearly every sample came with metadata listing a de-identified subject ID, COVID-19 status, age in years and sex. Where available, HLA class I and class II types were obtained from metadata supplied by the sample provider rather than from assay-based typing. Overall study outcomes, separate from this receptor: Clinical and demographic metadata were provided uncurated, with the amount varying by source and participant.

In the prospective study, participants were about 18 to 100 years old, resided in about 25 geographic areas of the United States, and were enrolled through a virtual design. To assign participants to cohorts, the prospective study relied on clinical history that participants themselves reported in a screening survey and a study questionnaire. Exposed participants had been in contact, within 2 weeks of entering the study, with a person who had a PCR-confirmed or clinician-diagnosed case of COVID-19. In the prospective study, mobile phlebotomists collected whole blood, serum and a nasopharyngeal or oropharyngeal swab from each participant. Additional blood draws and questionnaires over an approximately 2-month period could optionally be provided by prospective study participants. Blood samples from the prospective study were shipped frozen or at room temperature prior to DNA extraction. TCRbeta CDR3 regions were amplified from genomic DNA by means of the immunoSEQ Assay, a bias-controlled multiplex PCR. In the original analysis: Within the assay, amplification of reference gene primers was used to estimate how many nucleated cells each sample contained. Sequence reads were collapsed and filtered to measure the absolute abundance of every unique TCRbeta CDR3 rearrangement. For each sample, productive Simpson clonality was calculated by taking the square root of Simpson's diversity index across productive rearrangements. TCRdb carries this immuneACCESS record with in-frame sequences only. Its versions omit some clonotypes, under half of them owing to an unresolved V gene in the studies checked, with the rest unexplained. V and J calls and clone size come straight from that table; D and trimming were deduced from the DNA. The sample yields some 150,000 clones; roughly 89% were counted once. The biggest ten clones account for roughly 5.5% of the sample.

Sequences were obtained from PBMCs or T cells enriched from blood (not recorded which). The receptor's source is a woman aged 45-59 years who had been exposed to COVID-19.

CDR3 protein: CASSRLPQGRQPQHF. The DNA is TGTGCCAGCAGCCGCCTGCCCCAGGGGCGTCAGCCCCAGCATTTT. The chain is made from TRBV6-5 and TRBJ1-5, with TRBD1 as a weak D call on 6 bases. CDR1 and CDR2 are read off the germline V gene as MNHEY and SVGAGI. V was cut back by 6 bases and J by 6 bases, leaving a gap of 18 bases between them. The CDR3 covers 15 residues, taking in both the cysteine and the phenylalanine. CDR3 DNA is the only sequence kept; it has 45 bases, read in frame from the first base.